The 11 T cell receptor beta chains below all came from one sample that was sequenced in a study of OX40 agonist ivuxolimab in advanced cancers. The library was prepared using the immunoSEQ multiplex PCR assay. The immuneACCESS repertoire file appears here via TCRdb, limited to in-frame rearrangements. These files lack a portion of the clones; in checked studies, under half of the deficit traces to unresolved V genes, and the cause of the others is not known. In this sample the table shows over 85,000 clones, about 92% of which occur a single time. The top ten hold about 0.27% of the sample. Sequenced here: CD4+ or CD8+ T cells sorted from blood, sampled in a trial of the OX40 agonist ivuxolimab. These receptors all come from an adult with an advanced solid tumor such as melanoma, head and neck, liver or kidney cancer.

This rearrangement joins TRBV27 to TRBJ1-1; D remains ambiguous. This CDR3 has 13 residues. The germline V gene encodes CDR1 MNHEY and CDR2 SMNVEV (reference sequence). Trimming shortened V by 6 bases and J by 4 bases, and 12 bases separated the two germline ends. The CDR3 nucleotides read TGTGCCAGCAGCCACAAAGCGGTCACTGAAGCTTTCTTT. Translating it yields CASSHKAVTEAFF.

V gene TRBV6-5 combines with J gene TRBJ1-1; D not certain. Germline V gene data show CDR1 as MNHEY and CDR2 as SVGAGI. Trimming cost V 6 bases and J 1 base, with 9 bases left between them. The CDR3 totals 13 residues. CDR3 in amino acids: CASRRQRNTEAFF. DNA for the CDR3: TGTGCCAGCAGACGTCAGAGGAACACTGAAGCTTTCTTT.

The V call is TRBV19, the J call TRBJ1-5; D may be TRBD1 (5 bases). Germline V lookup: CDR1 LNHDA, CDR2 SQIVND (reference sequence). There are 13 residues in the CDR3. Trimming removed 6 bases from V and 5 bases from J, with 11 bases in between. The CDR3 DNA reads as TGTGCCAGTAGCCGACAGCTAGATCAGCCCCAGCATTTT. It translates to CASSRQLDQPQHF.

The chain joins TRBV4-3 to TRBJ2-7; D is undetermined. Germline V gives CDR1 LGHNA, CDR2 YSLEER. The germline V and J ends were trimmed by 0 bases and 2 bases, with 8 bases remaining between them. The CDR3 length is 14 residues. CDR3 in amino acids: CASSQDQVTYEQYF. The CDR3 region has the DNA TGCGCCAGCAGCCAAGACCAGGTTACCTACGAGCAGTACTTC.

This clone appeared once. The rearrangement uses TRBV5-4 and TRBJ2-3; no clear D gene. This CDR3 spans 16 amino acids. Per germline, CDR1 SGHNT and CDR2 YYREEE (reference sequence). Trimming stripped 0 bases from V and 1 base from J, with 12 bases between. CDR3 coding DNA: TGTGCCAGCAGCTTGGTTGGCGAGGTTGGCACAGATACGCAGTATTTT. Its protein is CASSLVGEVGTDTQYF.

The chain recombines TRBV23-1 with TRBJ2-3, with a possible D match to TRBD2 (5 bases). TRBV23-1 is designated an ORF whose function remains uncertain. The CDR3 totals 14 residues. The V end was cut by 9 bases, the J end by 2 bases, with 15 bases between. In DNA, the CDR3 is TGCGCCAGTAGCGCTTTTCCGTACACAGATACGCAGTATTTT. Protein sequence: CASSAFPYTDTQYF.

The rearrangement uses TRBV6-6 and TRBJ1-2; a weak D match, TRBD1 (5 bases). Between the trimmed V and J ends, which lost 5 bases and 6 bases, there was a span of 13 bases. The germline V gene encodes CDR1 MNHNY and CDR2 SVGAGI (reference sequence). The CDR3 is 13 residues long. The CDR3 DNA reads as TGTGCCAGCAGTAACCCCGGGGCTGATGGCTACACCTTC. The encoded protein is CASSNPGADGYTF.

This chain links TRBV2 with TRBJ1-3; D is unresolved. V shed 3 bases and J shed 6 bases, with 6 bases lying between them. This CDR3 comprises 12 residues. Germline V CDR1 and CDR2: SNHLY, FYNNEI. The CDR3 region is CASSDTANTIYF. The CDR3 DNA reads TGTGCCAGCAGTGATACCGCAAACACCATATATTTT.

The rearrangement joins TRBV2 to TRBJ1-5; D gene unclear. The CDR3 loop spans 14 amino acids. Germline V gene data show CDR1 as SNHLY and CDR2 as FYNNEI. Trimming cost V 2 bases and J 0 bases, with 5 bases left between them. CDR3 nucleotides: TGTGCCAGCAGTGAACTCACTAGCAATCAGCCCCAGCATTTT. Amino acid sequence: CASSELTSNQPQHF. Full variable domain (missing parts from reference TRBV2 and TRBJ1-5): EPEVTQTPSHQVTQMGQEVILRCVPISNHLYFYWYRQILGQKVEFLVSFYNNEISEKSEIFDDQFSVERPDGSNFTLKIRSTKLEDSAMYFCASSELTSNQPQHFGDGTRLSIL.

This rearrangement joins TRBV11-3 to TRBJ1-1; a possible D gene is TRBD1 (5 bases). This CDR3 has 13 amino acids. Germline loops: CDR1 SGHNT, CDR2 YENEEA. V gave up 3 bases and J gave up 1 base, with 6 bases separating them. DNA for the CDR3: TGTGCCAGCAGCTTGGGGGGGAACACTGAAGCTTTCTTT. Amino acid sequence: CASSLGGNTEAFF.

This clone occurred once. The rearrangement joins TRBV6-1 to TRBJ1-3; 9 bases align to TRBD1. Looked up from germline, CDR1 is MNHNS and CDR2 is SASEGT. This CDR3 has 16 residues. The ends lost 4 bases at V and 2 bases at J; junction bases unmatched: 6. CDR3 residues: CASSGAGTGTGNTIYF. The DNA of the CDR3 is TGTGCCAGCAGTGGAGCCGGGACAGGGACTGGAAACACCATATATTTT.